Shown below are 7 T cell receptor beta chains from a single sample sequenced in a study of blood T cell repertoires in COVID-19. Assay used: immunoSEQ multiplex PCR; TCRdb lists only in-frame clones, some missing. The sample yields 300,000 or so clones, approximately 86% seen once. Material: peripheral blood. Receptors originate from a man aged 65 to 79 with acute or convalescent COVID-19.

V gene TRBV5-1 combines with J gene TRBJ2-5; unclear D gene. V was cut by 0 bases and J by 2 bases, with 8 bases left in between. From germline, CDR1 is SGHRS and CDR2 YFSETQ. This CDR3 has 14 residues. The CDR3, as DNA: TGCGCCAGCAGCTTGGCCCCGCGTCAAGAGACCCAGTACTTC. As protein: CASSLAPRQETQYF.

The V gene is TRBV14, the J gene TRBJ2-7; 8 bases align to TRBD1. The germline V gene has CDR1 SGHDN and CDR2 FVKESK. This CDR3 spans 16 amino acids. V gave up 2 bases and J gave up 6 bases; unmatched junction bases: 12. CDR3 DNA sequence: TGTGCCAGCAGCCAATTCGGGACAGGACTTTCAAGCGAGCAGTACTTC. As protein: CASSQFGTGLSSEQYF.

The chain couples TRBV19 to TRBJ2-1; TRBD2 matches at 11 bases. V shed 6 bases, J shed 6 bases, and the junction held 4 bases outside the gene matches. Germline CDR1 is LNHDA and CDR2 is SQIVND (reference sequence). The CDR3 covers 14 residues. For the CDR3, the DNA is TGTGCCAGTAGCACTAGCGGGAGCGTCAATGAGCAGTTCTTC. It yields the protein CASSTSGSVNEQFF.

This clone was found once. The chain links TRBV3-1 (or the pseudogene TRBV3-2) to TRBJ1-1, with TRBD1 as a possible D gene (5 bases). Deletions cut 4 bases from V and 1 base from J, with 10 bases between. Germline-derived CDR1 and CDR2 are LGHDT and YNNKEL (reference sequence). CDR3 size: 14 residues. CDR3 coding DNA: TGTGCCAGCAGCCCCTATCAGGGGAACACTGAAGCTTTCTTT. This gives the protein CASSPYQGNTEAFF.

The rearrangement joins TRBV18 to TRBJ1-1; TRBD1 aligns across 8 bases. Germline CDR1 is KGHSH and CDR2 is LQKENI. The CDR3 contains 14 residues. V gave up 3 bases and J gave up 7 bases; unmatched junction bases: 7. CDR3 in amino acids: CASSPVDRGIEAFF. CDR3 coding DNA: TGTGCCAGCTCACCGGTAGACAGGGGAATTGAAGCTTTCTTT.

This sequence joins TRBV10-3 and TRBJ2-1; 8 bases line up with TRBD1. Germline V gives CDR1 ENHRY, CDR2 SYGVKD. Trimming at V came to 10 bases and at J to 5 bases, leaving 10 bases not matched to a gene. The CDR3 is 14 residues long. CDR3 region: CANSRQGLNNEQFF. The CDR3 bases are TGTGCCAACTCCAGACAGGGGCTAAACAATGAGCAGTTCTTC.

J is TRBJ1-2 and V is TRBV9; D is ambiguous. Germline assignment: CDR1 SGDLS and CDR2 YYNGEE. CDR3 length: 14 amino acids. V was clipped by 3 bases and J by 8 bases, with 17 bases between them. The CDR3 spells CASSASPSVEGYTF. DNA for the CDR3: TGTGCCAGCAGCGCCTCCCCCTCGGTGGAGGGCTACACCTTC.